This TCR beta chain was identified during a study of blood T cell repertoires in COVID-19. On the study more broadly: COVID-19 samples, acute and convalescent, were from the United States, Italy and Spain. In each case, the material was cDNA or gDNA derived from T cells, B-cell-depleted T cells, or PBMCs.

This CDR3 is built from 17 residues. Trimming took 4 bases from V and 3 from J; bases not matched to a gene: 7. Per germline, CDR1 KGHDR and CDR2 SFDVKD. As handled by the study authors: Researchers report that nucleated cell counts were estimated from reference gene primer amplification. The repertoire was sequenced with immunoSEQ multiplex PCR; TCRdb's copy has only in-frame clones and lacks some. For V, J and clone size, that table is used; D and trimming come from the DNA. This table has over 200,000 clones, approximately 82% appearing once. The chain couples TRBV24-1 to TRBJ2-3; 12 bases match TRBD1. Sequencing used peripheral blood. The TCR comes from a woman in her 40s with acute or convalescent COVID-19. The CDR3 protein is CATSDRGQGAGTDTQYF. In nucleotides, the CDR3 is TGTGCCACCAGTGACCGGGGACAGGGGGCTGGTACAGATACGCAGTATTTT.